This entry lists 11 T cell receptor beta chains sequenced from one sample in a study of metastatic and nonmetastatic thyroid tumors. Until they underwent thyroid surgery, no patient had received any treatment. TCRdb re-called the PCR reads via MiXCR. The sample shows tens of thousands of clones, about 18% of them seen only once. The sequencing sample was made of blood. The receptors derive from a male donor with papillary thyroid cancer or a benign thyroid nodule (not recorded which). Some clones in this sample may be carry-over from other donors' samples.

This clone was counted a few times. V is TRBV6-4 and J is TRBJ1-3; D might be TRBD1 (6 bases). V lost 2 bases, J lost 0 bases, and 11 bases lay in between. The CDR3 sequence is 16 residues long. Germline V gene lookup returns CDR1 MRHNA and CDR2 SNTAGT. The CDR3, as DNA: TGTGCCAGCAGTGACAATGGACAGCGCTCTGGAAACACCATATATTTT. This gives the protein CASSDNGQRSGNTIYF.

This clone was observed many times. The genes are TRBV20-1 and TRBJ2-1; 10 bases agree with TRBD2. The CDR3 totals 16 residues. From germline, CDR1 is DFQATT and CDR2 SNEGSKA (reference sequence). With V trimmed by 6 bases and J by 6 bases, 14 bases remained unmatched. CDR3 amino acids: CSAEPRSGGATNEQFF. The CDR3 coding sequence is TGCAGTGCCGAACCCCGGAGCGGGGGGGCCACCAATGAGCAGTTCTTC.

This clone showed up many times. This chain uses TRBV11-1 with TRBJ1-5; 8 nucleotides agree with TRBD1. After removal of 4 bases from V and 2 bases from J, the junction contained 13 bases not matched to a gene. CDR1 is SGHAT, CDR2 FQDESV, per germline (reference sequence). The CDR3 covers 18 residues. CDR3 in DNA: TGTGCCAGCAGCTCGGACAGGGAAGGGGTCGGTGGCAATCAGCCCCAGCATTTT. Translation gives CASSSDREGVGGNQPQHF. The whole variable domain, filled in from reference TRBV11-1 and TRBJ1-5, reads EAEVAQSPRYKITEKSQAVAFWCDPISGHATLYWYRQILGQGPELLVQFQDESVVDDSQLPKDRFSAERLKGVDSTLKIQPAELGDSAMYLCASSSDREGVGGNQPQHFGDGTRLSIL.

Concerning this clone: Different DNA sequences within this sample yield the same CDR3. V usage is TRBV12-3 or TRBV12-4 and J usage is TRBJ1-1; 8 bases agree with TRBD1. The CDR3 covers 14 residues. V lost 5 bases and J lost 7; bases outside the gene matches: 9. Here the CDR3 DNA reads TGTGCCAGCAGTCCTGACAGGGGACGTGATGAAGCTTTCTTT. Its protein product is CASSPDRGRDEAFF.

This clone was observed many times. The V gene is TRBV6-5, the J gene TRBJ2-5; D remains unclear. This CDR3 has 13 amino acids. The germline CDR1 and CDR2 sequences are MNHEY and SVGAGI. The V and J ends lost 2 bases and 3 bases respectively, with 7 bases between them. Here the CDR3 reads CASSYMAEETQYF. CDR3 nucleotides: TGTGCCAGCAGTTACATGGCCGAAGAGACCCAGTACTTC.

Of note for this clone: Other DNA sequences in this specimen translate into the identical CDR3. The CDR3: CASSQAGPIAGVETQYF. The CDR3 DNA reads as TGCGCCAGCAGCCAAGCTGGACCAATAGCGGGAGTGGAGACCCAGTACTTC. The gene calls are TRBV4-1 and TRBJ2-5; 9 positions agree with TRBD2. The V gene end was trimmed by 1 base and the J gene end by 5 bases; junction bases not matched to a gene: 11. CDR1 is MGHRA, CDR2 YSYEKL, per germline. This CDR3 spans 17 amino acids.

This clone was counted between two and nine times. Just one base apart from a much larger clone, this may be a read error. In the same sample, other DNA sequences code for this CDR3. The chain joins TRBV10-1 to TRBJ2-5; no definite D call. This CDR3 region has 14 residues. Germline V gives CDR1 WNHNN, CDR2 SYGVQD (reference sequence). The CDR3 here is CASSESATIETQYF. The CDR3 coding sequence is TGCGCCAGCAGTGAGTCCGCGACGATCGAGACACAGTACTTC.

The genes are TRBV30 and TRBJ1-1; 9 bases are a match to TRBD1. From germline, CDR1 is GTSNPN and CDR2 SVGIG (reference sequence). With 1 base clipped from V and 8 bases from J, the junction kept 8 bases outside the gene matches. The CDR3 is made up of 14 amino acids. The CDR3 region is CAWSALRTGAEAFF. DNA for the CDR3: TGTGCCTGGAGTGCCCTCCGGACAGGGGCCGAAGCTTTCTTT.

In its sample, this clone was seen many times. This chain connects TRBV19 to TRBJ1-1; D may be TRBD1 (6 bases). CDR3 length equals 15 residues. Trimming cost V 4 bases and J 2 bases, with 14 bases left between them. CDR1 LNHDA and CDR2 SQIVND come from the germline V gene (reference sequence). CDR3 sequence (DNA): TGTGCCAGTAGTAGGTCTCCGGGGACAAACACTGAAGCTTTCTTT. Protein: CASSRSPGTNTEAFF. Variable domain in full (rest from reference TRBV19 and TRBJ1-1): DGGITQSPKYLFRKEGQNVTLSCEQNLNHDAMYWYRQDPGQGLRLIYYSQIVNDFQKGDIAEGYSVSREKKESFPLTVTSAQKNPTAFYLCASSRSPGTNTEAFFGQGTRLTVV.

This clone was picked up many times. This chain joins TRBV27 and TRBJ1-2, with 7 bases aligning to TRBD1. The V and J ends lost 6 bases and 6 bases, in that order; junction bases with no gene match: 7. Germline CDR1 MNHEY, CDR2 SMNVEV (reference sequence). The CDR3 extends over 13 amino acids. The CDR3 region has the DNA TGTGCCAGCAGATACCCCGGGACAGATGGCTACACCTTC. This codes for CASRYPGTDGYTF.

The CDR3 spells CASTLNIGGAWNEQFF. The DNA of the CDR3 is TGTGCCAGCACCTTGAATATCGGGGGGGCCTGGAATGAGCAGTTCTTC. J is TRBJ2-1 and V is TRBV11-2, with 8 bases identical to TRBD2. The CDR3 loop spans 16 amino acids. With V trimmed by 7 bases and J by 7 bases, 15 bases remained unmatched. Germline V lookup: CDR1 SGHAT, CDR2 FQNNGV.